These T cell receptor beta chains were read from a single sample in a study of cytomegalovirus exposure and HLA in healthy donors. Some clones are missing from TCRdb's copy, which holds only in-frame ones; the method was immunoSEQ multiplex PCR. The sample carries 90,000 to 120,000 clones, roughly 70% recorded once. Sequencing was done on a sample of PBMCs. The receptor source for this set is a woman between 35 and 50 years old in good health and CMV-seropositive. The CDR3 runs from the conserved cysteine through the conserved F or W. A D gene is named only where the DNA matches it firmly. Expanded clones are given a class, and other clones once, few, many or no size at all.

TGTGCCAGCAGCGTAGGGGACAGGGGGAGTCAGGTTGACTTC,CASSVGDRGSQVDF,TRBJ2-7,TRBD1,once,TRBV9
TGCAGCGTTGAAATAAACAGGGGACGACATGGCTACACCTTC,CSVEINRGRHGYTF,TRBJ1-2,TRBD1,-,TRBV29-1
TGTGCCAGCAGTTTAAGACAGGGGGCTTCCTACGAGCAGTACTTC,CASSLRQGASYEQYF,TRBJ2-7,TRBD1,once,TRBV28
TGTGCCAGCAGCCTATTAGGGAGGACCGGGGAGCTGTTTTTT,CASSLLGRTGELFF,TRBJ2-2,-,-,TRBV5-4
TGTGCCAGCAGCCGGATGGGACAGGGTCAAGAGACCCAGTACTTC,CASSRMGQGQETQYF,TRBJ2-5,TRBD1,-,TRBV5-4
TGTGCCAGCAGCTCAGGGGGTGGGCAGCACCAAGAGACCCAGTACTTC,CASSSGGGQHQETQYF,TRBJ2-5,TRBD1,-,TRBV7-9
TGCGCCAGCAGCCTCGACAGGGTTAATGGCTACACCTTC,CASSLDRVNGYTF,TRBJ1-2,TRBD1,-,TRBV5-1
TGTGCCAGCCCGCCCTATGGGCAGGAAGCTTTCTTT,CASPPYGQEAFF,TRBJ1-1,-,few,TRBV21-1
TGTGCCAGCAATTACAGGGACGAGCAGTACTTC,CASNYRDEQYF,TRBJ2-7,-,-,TRBV2
TGTGCCGACCCTCACGGGACAGATACGCAGTATTTT,CADPHGTDTQYF,TRBJ2-3,-,-,TRBV5-3
TGTGCCAGCAATCACAAGAACACTGAAGCTTTCTTT,CASNHKNTEAFF,TRBJ1-1,-,-,TRBV6-5
TGCGCCAGCAGCTCCGGGACAGGGATAGGTGTGGCTCATGGCTACACCTTC,CASSSGTGIGVAHGYTF,TRBJ1-2,TRBD1,-,TRBV4-3
TGTGCCACCAGCAGAGGCTCGCACGGGGATACGCAGTATTTT,CATSRGSHGDTQYF,TRBJ2-3,-,-,TRBV15
TGTGCCAGCAGCCAAGCCGGGACAGCTCAGCCCCAGCATTTT,CASSQAGTAQPQHF,TRBJ1-5,TRBD1,-,TRBV14
TGTGCCAGCAGTGAAGTAGGGGCCCCTCCTAACGAGCAGTACTTC,CASSEVGAPPNEQYF,TRBJ2-7,-,-,TRBV6-1
TGTGCCAGCAGTGACCTCCAGGGTCAGCCCCAGCATTTT,CASSDLQGQPQHF,TRBJ1-5,-,few,TRBV6-1
TGTGCCAGCAGCCCCTTCCTAGACAGGACGGATCAGCCCCAGCATTTT,CASSPFLDRTDQPQHF,TRBJ1-5,-,few,TRBV2
TGTGCCAGCTCACCTGCGACTACGAACACTGAAGCTTTCTTT,CASSPATTNTEAFF,TRBJ1-1,-,-,TRBV18
TGCAGCGTTGCGGCGGGGGTCCAAGGGACCCAGTACTTC,CSVAAGVQGTQYF,TRBJ2-5,TRBD2,-,TRBV29-1
TGTGCCTGGAGCCCCTCACAGGGGACTCCGTATTTTAACTATGGCTACACCTTC,CAWSPSQGTPYFNYGYTF,TRBJ1-2,TRBD1,-,TRBV30
TGCGCCAGCAGACCCGACAGGGGGCAGCTGACGACTAATGAAAAACTGTTTTTT,CASRPDRGQLTTNEKLFF,TRBJ1-4,TRBD1,once,TRBV4-1
TGTGCCAGAAGCCGGGGAGGCTACGAGCAGTACTTC,CARSRGGYEQYF,TRBJ2-7,-,-,TRBV5-3
TGTGCCAGCAGTCAGACAGTAGGACAGATGAACACTGAAGCTTTCTTT,CASSQTVGQMNTEAFF,TRBJ1-1,-,-,TRBV6-6
TGTGCCAGCAGCTTGCCGGGACTAGCGGTCCCCGGGGAGCTGTTTTTT,CASSLPGLAVPGELFF,TRBJ2-2,TRBD2,once,TRBV5-4
TGCGCCAGCAGCTTGGCTGTCGGGGGGACCACCGGGGAGCTGTTTTTT,CASSLAVGGTTGELFF,TRBJ2-2,TRBD2,-,TRBV5-1
TGTGCCAGCTCACCTAACGGGGAGGGTGCTTTCTTT,CASSPNGEGAFF,TRBJ1-1,-,-,TRBV18
TGTGCCAGCAGAACTACCGGGGAGCTGTTTTTT,CASRTTGELFF,TRBJ2-2,-,-,TRBV6-6
TGTGCCAGCAGTCCAGGGGTAACAAACACCATATATTTT,CASSPGVTNTIYF,TRBJ1-3,-,-,TRBV11-2
TGCAGCGTTAAAAATCCGGGACAGGGCACCGGGGAGCTGTTTTTT,CSVKNPGQGTGELFF,TRBJ2-2,TRBD1,-,TRBV29-1